The 30 T cell receptor beta chains in this list originate from one sample, sequenced in a study of PD-1 blockade in classical Hodgkin lymphoma. Sequencing used immunoSEQ multiplex PCR; TCRdb keeps in-frame clones, though not all of them. The sample records fewer than 5,000 clones, 67% being singletons. Time point specified: cycle 4 day 1 (C4D1), after more than five weeks of nivolumab. Exposure to brentuximab vedotin varied, and each patient had relapsed following autologous stem cell transplantation. The sequences come from peripheral blood mononuclear cells (PBMCs), collected before the fourth cycle of nivolumab. Receptors originate from a human donor with classical Hodgkin lymphoma.

The rearrangement joins TRBV7-8 to TRBJ2-7; possibly TRBD1 for D (6 bases). V was clipped by 5 bases and J by 6 bases, with 17 bases between them. This CDR3 is 14 amino acids long. Germline V gene sequence: CDR1 SGHVS, CDR2 FQNEAQ. In nucleotides, the CDR3 is TGTGCCAGCAGCCGGACAGCCCCGGCGGGCGAGCAGTACTTC. Translated, it gives CASSRTAPAGEQYF.

The chain recombines TRBV29-1 with TRBJ2-1, with TRBD2 as a possible D gene (6 bases). Trimming removed 7 bases from V and 3 bases from J, with 19 bases in between. Germline lookup yields CDR1 SQVTM and CDR2 ANQGSEA. This CDR3 spans 15 amino acids. The CDR3 DNA reads TGCAGCGCCCGAGGTGGCGGGACCCGCTACAATGAGCAGTTCTTC. Translated: CSARGGGTRYNEQFF.

CDR3 bases: TGTGCCAGCAGTCGCCCTAGCGGGAGTGGGAATGAGCAGTTCTTC. It specifies CASSRPSGSGNEQFF. This chain uses TRBV28 with TRBJ2-1; 10 nucleotides align to TRBD2. Per germline, CDR1 MDHEN and CDR2 SYDVKM. CDR3 length: 15 residues. With V trimmed by 5 bases and J by 7 bases, 8 bases remained unmatched.

This sequence joins TRBV7-9 and TRBJ1-2; no definite D call. The CDR3 sequence is 13 residues long. The germline gives CDR1 SEHNR, CDR2 FQNEAQ (reference sequence). V was pared by 1 base and J by 0 bases, with 3 bases between. CDR3 region: CASSLVTNYGYTF. Here the CDR3 DNA reads TGTGCCAGCAGCTTAGTCACTAACTATGGCTACACCTTC.

V and J are TRBV2 and TRBJ2-1; the match to TRBD1 covers 8 bases. V dropped 6 bases and J dropped 4; count of bases not matched to a gene: 2. Per the germline V gene, CDR1 is SNHLY and CDR2 is FYNNEI. The CDR3 is made up of 13 amino acids. The CDR3: CASRRTGYNEQFF. In nucleotides, the CDR3 is TGTGCCAGCAGAAGGACAGGGTACAATGAGCAGTTCTTC.

The chain is built from TRBV19 and TRBJ1-2; D may be TRBD1 (6 bases). V dropped 7 bases and J dropped 6 bases, with 33 bases sitting between them. The germline V gene has CDR1 LNHDA and CDR2 SQIVND (reference sequence). The CDR3 has 19 amino acids. CDR3 region: CASTLGADSLLIPHHGYTF. CDR3 DNA sequence: TGTGCCAGTACACTGGGGGCTGACAGCCTACTTATTCCCCATCATGGCTACACCTTC.

The V and J genes are TRBV6-5 and TRBJ1-2, with a tentative D call TRBD1 (5 bases). The length of the CDR3 is 14 residues. V was trimmed by 2 bases and J by 5 bases, leaving 12 bases between them. Looked up from germline, CDR1 is MNHEY and CDR2 is SVGAGI. CDR3 residues: CASSYGQGGYGYTF. CDR3 sequence (DNA): TGTGCCAGCAGTTACGGGCAGGGCGGATATGGCTACACCTTC.

This chain connects TRBV9 to TRBJ2-1, with 9 bases lining up with TRBD2. The V gene's germline CDR1 is SGDLS and CDR2 YYNGEE. CDR3 length: 18 amino acids. The V and J ends lost 0 bases and 10 bases, in that order; junction bases with no gene match: 17. The CDR3 sequence: CASSVAVGASGMFQEQFF. In DNA form, the CDR3 reads TGTGCCAGCAGCGTAGCGGTGGGAGCTAGCGGGATGTTTCAGGAGCAGTTCTTC. Using reference TRBV9 and TRBJ2-1 for the parts outside the CDR3, the full variable domain is DSGVTQTPKHLITATGQRVTLRCSPRSGDLSVYWYQQSLDQGLQFLIQYYNGEERAKGNILERFSAQQFPDLHSELNLSSLELGDSALYFCASSVAVGASGMFQEQFFGPGTRLTVL.

The V and J genes are TRBV5-6 and TRBJ1-2; no firm D call. V was trimmed by 0 bases and J by 3 bases, leaving 9 bases between them. The CDR3 is 14 residues long. The germline CDR1 and CDR2 sequences are SGHDT and YYEEEE. CDR3 sequence (DNA): TGTGCCAGCAGCTTGGTAAGCGGATACTATGGCTACACCTTC. Translated, it gives CASSLVSGYYGYTF.

The rearrangement joins TRBV5-5 to TRBJ2-2, with unresolved D. V shed 0 bases and J shed 3 bases, with 6 bases lying between them. Germline V gene data show CDR1 as SGHKS and CDR2 as YYEKEE (reference sequence). This CDR3 has 14 residues. The CDR3 protein is CASSLVIDTGELFF. CDR3 sequence (DNA): TGTGCCAGCAGCTTGGTAATAGACACCGGGGAGCTGTTTTTT.

V is TRBV12-5 and J is TRBJ2-2; the match to TRBD1 covers 7 bases. J gave up 8 bases and V 6 bases, and 15 bases lay outside the gene matches. CDR1 is LGHNT and CDR2 is FRNRAP in the germline V gene. The CDR3 covers 16 residues. The CDR3 loop reads CASGVGAHRDSGELFF. The DNA of the CDR3 is TGTGCTAGTGGGGTAGGGGCCCATCGGGACAGTGGGGAGCTGTTTTTT.

The chain is built from TRBV4-2 and TRBJ2-3; 10 nucleotides line up with TRBD2. The CDR3 runs 16 residues. V lost 3 bases and J lost 4; bases outside the gene matches: 7. Germline-derived CDR1 and CDR2 are LGHNA and YNFKEQ. CDR3 DNA: TGTGCCAGCAGCCATGGGGGTAGCGGGAGGCCAGATACGCAGTATTTT. Translated: CASSHGGSGRPDTQYF.

This rearrangement joins TRBV28 to TRBJ1-4; 10 positions match TRBD1. The CDR3 is 15 residues long. The V segment lost 5 bases and the J segment 7 bases; nucleotides outside the gene matches: 7. Per germline, CDR1 MDHEN and CDR2 SYDVKM. The CDR3 region is CASSAWGQGSEKLFF. In DNA, the CDR3 is TGTGCCAGCAGTGCCTGGGGACAGGGGAGTGAAAAACTGTTTTTT.

The V gene is TRBV28, the J gene TRBJ2-7, with 10 bases aligning to TRBD2. The V segment lost 2 bases and the J segment 2 bases; nucleotides outside the gene matches: 3. Germline CDR1 and CDR2: MDHEN and SYDVKM. The CDR3 contains 15 residues. In nucleotides, the CDR3 is TGTGCCAGCAGTTTAAGGCTAGCGGGAGCCTACGAGCAGTACTTC. This encodes CASSLRLAGAYEQYF.

This chain connects TRBV7-9 to TRBJ2-1; 10 bases fit TRBD1. Trimming took 3 bases from V and 2 from J; bases not matched to a gene: 1. The CDR3 runs 15 residues. The germline gives CDR1 SEHNR, CDR2 FQNEAQ (reference sequence). Written as DNA, the CDR3 is TGTGCCAGCAGCTTTGGGACAGGGGCCTACAATGAGCAGTTCTTC. Translating gives CASSFGTGAYNEQFF.

V and J are TRBV5-1 and TRBJ1-2; D unresolved. The CDR3 runs 12 residues. Germline CDR1 SGHRS, CDR2 YFSETQ. V lost 0 bases and J lost 6, with 6 bases in between. CDR3 DNA sequence: TGCGCCAGCAGCTTGGTGGGGAATGGCTACACCTTC. The encoded protein is CASSLVGNGYTF. Full variable domain (missing parts from reference TRBV5-1 and TRBJ1-2): KAGVTQTPRYLIKTRGQQVTLSCSPISGHRSVSWYQQTPGQGLQFLFEYFSETQRNKGNFPGRFSGRQFSNSRSEMNVSTLELGDSALYLCASSLVGNGYTFGSGTRLTVV.

The V call is TRBV6-6, the J call TRBJ2-7; weak D call: TRBD2 (6 bases). The V end was cut by 6 bases, the J end by 4 bases, with 19 bases between. The CDR3 covers 15 residues. Germline lookup yields CDR1 MNHNY and CDR2 SVGAGI (reference sequence). The CDR3, as DNA: TGTGCCAGCAGATTCCAGACCGGGACTGGTTACGAGCAGTACTTC. Translation gives CASRFQTGTGYEQYF.

J is TRBJ2-1 and V is TRBV9, with 8 positions matching TRBD2. The CDR3 has 17 amino acids. Germline CDR1 reads SGDLS; CDR2 reads YYNGEE. Trimming cost V 5 bases and J 6 bases; bases outside gene matches: 16. The CDR3 coding sequence is TGTGCCAGCAGTCCTGATCTAGCGGGCAGGTGGTTCAATGAGCAGTTCTTC. Amino acids: CASSPDLAGRWFNEQFF.

V gene TRBV5-4 combines with J gene TRBJ2-7; TRBD1 matches 8 bases. Germline lookup yields CDR1 SGHNT and CDR2 YYREEE (reference sequence). The ends lost 4 bases at V and 2 bases at J; junction bases unmatched: 5. CDR3 length: 14 residues. DNA for the CDR3: TGTGCCAGCAGCAAGGGACAGGCGACCTACGAGCAGTACTTC. This sequence encodes CASSKGQATYEQYF.

V usage is TRBV29-1 and J usage is TRBJ2-1; tentatively, D is TRBD2 (5 bases). This CDR3 has 13 amino acids. CDR1 and CDR2 from the germline V gene are SQVTM and ANQGSEA. Trimming pared 7 bases from V and 8 bases from J, leaving 18 bases between. In DNA, the CDR3 is TGCAGCGGCTATATCGTAGGGAGTCATGAGCAGTTCTTC. Its translation: CSGYIVGSHEQFF.

This chain joins TRBV20-1 and TRBJ2-5; D ambiguous. CDR1 DFQATT and CDR2 SNEGSKA come from the germline V gene (reference sequence). The CDR3 is made up of 10 amino acids. The V and J ends lost 8 bases and 0 bases respectively, with 4 bases between them. The DNA of the CDR3 is TGCAGTTACTACCAAGAGACCCAGTACTTC. Amino acid sequence: CSYYQETQYF.

Within the sample, this clone is medium-sized. The chain links TRBV6-1 to TRBJ2-4, with D tentatively TRBD1 or TRBD2 (6 bases each). This CDR3 contains 18 residues. CDR1 MNHNS and CDR2 SASEGT come from the germline V gene. V was cut by 2 bases and J by 2 bases, with 19 bases left in between. The CDR3 reads CASSEFVGGPQTKNIQYF. The DNA for the CDR3 is TGTGCCAGCAGTGAATTCGTGGGGGGCCCACAAACCAAAAACATTCAGTACTTC.

This clone has just a few counts. This chain joins TRBV7-6 and TRBJ2-1; D is undetermined. Germline loops: CDR1 SGHVS, CDR2 FNYEAQ. This CDR3 spans 15 amino acids. Trimming cost V 1 base and J 7 bases, with 14 bases left between them. The CDR3 bases are TGTGCCAGCAGCTTAGTTATGGGTCCCTGGAATGAGCAGTTCTTC. Residues: CASSLVMGPWNEQFF.

CDR3 sequence reads: CASSLLAGRDTGELFF. The CDR3 nucleotides are TGTGCCAGCAGCTTATTAGCGGGACGGGACACCGGGGAGCTGTTTTTT. The gene calls are TRBV7-3 and TRBJ2-2; 8 bases are a match to TRBD2. The CDR3 extends over 16 amino acids. V gave up 2 bases and J gave up 3 bases; unmatched junction bases: 5. CDR1 is SGHTA and CDR2 is FQGTGA in the germline V gene.

This clone was counted a few times. The chain uses TRBV5-4 and TRBJ2-2, with D tentatively TRBD1 (6 bases). This CDR3 contains 16 residues. Trimming removed 2 bases from V and 7 bases from J, with 18 bases in between. CDR1 is SGHNT, CDR2 YYREEE, per germline (reference sequence). CDR3 in amino acids: CASSFGQSIIGGELFF. CDR3 in DNA: TGTGCCAGCAGCTTCGGACAGTCGATTATAGGCGGGGAGCTGTTTTTT.

J is TRBJ2-5 and V is TRBV19, with D unresolved. Germline V gives CDR1 LNHDA, CDR2 SQIVND (reference sequence). With 7 bases removed from V and 5 bases from J, the gap between germline ends came to 20 bases. CDR3 size: 15 residues. Here the CDR3 reads CASKGYPSPGETQYF. The DNA of the CDR3 is TGTGCCAGTAAAGGGTACCCGAGCCCCGGGGAGACCCAGTACTTC.

V and J are TRBV9 and TRBJ2-1; tentatively, D is TRBD2 (6 bases). V shed 3 bases and J shed 2 bases, with 9 bases lying between them. The CDR3 extends over 14 amino acids. Per germline, CDR1 SGDLS and CDR2 YYNGEE. CDR3 DNA sequence: TGTGCCAGCAGCGCTAGCGCACCCTACAATGAGCAGTTCTTC. Translation gives CASSASAPYNEQFF.

The chain recombines TRBV7-2 with TRBJ2-1; D remains unclear. Germline CDR1 SGHTA, CDR2 FQGNSA. The V end was cut by 5 bases, the J end by 5 bases, with 7 bases between. The CDR3 has 12 amino acids. The CDR3 nucleotides are TGTGCCAGCAGCCGTGGAAACAATGAGCAGTTCTTC. Translated: CASSRGNNEQFF.

The V gene is TRBV7-2, the J gene TRBJ2-3; a weak D match, TRBD2 (5 bases). V was shortened by 5 bases and J by 9 bases, with 9 bases between the two germline ends. CDR3 size: 11 residues. Per germline, CDR1 SGHTA and CDR2 FQGNSA. In DNA, the CDR3 is TGTGCCAGCAGCCTCTCGGGAACGCAGTATTTT. Protein sequence: CASSLSGTQYF.

This rearrangement joins TRBV6-5 to TRBJ2-7; D possibly uses TRBD1 or TRBD2 (6 bases each). The CDR3 has 13 amino acids. With 7 bases removed from V and 7 bases from J, the gap between germline ends came to 17 bases. The germline CDR1 and CDR2 sequences are MNHEY and SVGAGI. The CDR3 loop reads CASTSGQGREQYF. The CDR3 DNA sequence: TGTGCCAGCACCTCAGGGCAGGGGAGGGAGCAGTACTTC.